This section outlines one T cell receptor (beta chain) sequence together with its context. TEMRA cells were FACS-enriched and CD8+ and CD4+ T cells negatively isolated. Germline V lookup: CDR1 SEHNR, CDR2 FQNEAQ (reference sequence). CDR3 length: 15 residues. V was shortened by 1 base and J by 5 bases, with 14 bases between the two germline ends. RNA totalling roughly 0.45 to 1 ug underwent reverse transcription with random hexamers. MiXCR was run by TCRdb on the immunoSEQ multiplex PCR reads, yielding one entry per CDR3 protein. The sample has about 210,000 distinct CDR3 sequences; approximately 94% are singletons. The data stem from a study of CD8 T cells in Susac syndrome.

This chain joins TRBV7-9 and TRBJ2-5, with TRBD1 as a possible D gene (5 bases). Sample: CD4+ T cells from PBMCs. This TCR was recovered from a human donor with Susac syndrome. The chain's CDR3 is CASSLGSQSGETQYF. CDR3 bases: TGTGCCAGCAGCTTAGGATCTCAGTCAGGGGAGACCCAGTACTTC.